The 10 T cell receptor beta chains below come from one sample, sequenced in a study of human T cells and chemical hapten exposure. TCRdb re-called the RACE reads through MiXCR, storing one row per CDR3 protein. The repertoire holds 95,000 or so distinct CDR3 sequences, roughly a tenth seen once, with 2.2% in the top ten. Time point denoted: patch test 1, 2 weeks after DPC sensitization. Sample treatment: therapeutic diphenylcyclopropenone sensitization with weekly scalp DPC. Specimen: whole blood, collected in connection with sensitization to the hapten diphenylcyclopropenone (DPC). These receptors were taken from a man aged 35 to 55 with alopecia areata. Some clones in this sample may be carry-over from other donors' samples.

In its sample, this clonotype was seen many times. The V gene is TRBV11-1, the J gene TRBJ1-5; D uncertain. CDR1 is SGHAT and CDR2 is FQDESV in the germline V gene (reference sequence). The germline V and J ends were trimmed by 6 bases and 1 base, with 10 bases remaining between them. The CDR3 spans 14 residues. The CDR3 region has the DNA TGTGCCAGCAGGGGCAAAATGAGCAATCAGCCCCAGCATTTT. Translated: CASRGKMSNQPQHF.

This chain connects TRBV5-6 to TRBJ2-7; no clear D. Germline V gives CDR1 SGHDT, CDR2 YYEEEE. The length of the CDR3 is 11 residues. V was shortened by 4 bases and J by 2 bases, with 4 bases between the two germline ends. For the CDR3, the DNA is TGTGCCAGCAGCCAGGCCTACGAGCAGTACTTC. It yields the protein CASSQAYEQYF.

This clonotype was counted only a few times. This sequence joins TRBV7-9 and TRBJ2-7, with a possible D match to TRBD2 (6 bases). The CDR3 covers 13 residues. Germline values: CDR1 SEHNR, CDR2 FQNEAQ (reference sequence). Trimming cost V 3 bases and J 6 bases, with 12 bases left between them. The CDR3 sequence: CASSFTTSSEQYF. Here the CDR3 DNA reads TGTGCCAGCAGCTTTACGACTAGTTCCGAGCAGTACTTC.

This clonotype occurred a few times. The J gene is TRBJ2-7, the V gene TRBV7-2, with D uncertain. Germline CDR1 SGHTA, CDR2 FQGNSA. Deletions cut 1 base from V and 2 bases from J, with 12 bases between. This CDR3 region has 15 residues. The CDR3 sequence: CASSLDGLGTYEQYV. CDR3 DNA: TGTGCCAGCAGCTTAGATGGGCTGGGGACCTACGAGCAGTACGTC.

This clonotype appeared many times. This chain uses TRBV7-2 with TRBJ1-5, with D perhaps matching TRBD1 (5 bases). Deletions cut 1 base from V and 3 bases from J, with 13 bases between. This CDR3 has 16 residues. CDR1 SGHTA and CDR2 FQGNSA come from the germline V gene. In DNA form, the CDR3 reads TGTGCCAGCAGCTTAGGAGGGGCGGACCTCAATCAGCCCCAGCATTTT. Protein sequence: CASSLGGADLNQPQHF.

This clonotype came up a few times. The J gene is TRBJ2-7, the V gene TRBV7-2; D perhaps matches TRBD1 (8 bases). Germline values: CDR1 SGHTA, CDR2 FQGNSA. This CDR3 is 14 amino acids long. Trimming stripped 5 bases from V and 3 bases from J, with 14 bases between. The CDR3 region has the DNA TGTGCCAGCAGCCAGGGGGCGGGAGTCTACGAGCAGTACTTC. This translates into CASSQGAGVYEQYF.

This clonotype was counted a few times. This sequence joins TRBV28 and TRBJ1-5, with D unclear. V was shortened by 6 bases and J by 4 bases, with 19 bases between the two germline ends. CDR1 is MDHEN, CDR2 SYDVKM, per germline. The CDR3 contains 16 residues. The CDR3 protein is CASRPFLLSENQPQHF. The CDR3 bases are TGTGCCAGCAGACCCTTTTTACTTTCGGAAAATCAGCCCCAGCATTTT.

Only a few counts were recorded for this clonotype. The rearrangement uses TRBV28 and TRBJ2-1; D is possibly TRBD2 (6 bases). V shed 8 bases and J shed 0 bases, with 17 bases lying between them. Germline V CDR1 and CDR2: MDHEN, SYDVKM. The CDR3 has 16 residues. Written as DNA, the CDR3 is TGTGCCAGCGGCGACATGACGGACTACTCCTACAATGAGCAGTTCTTC. Its protein is CASGDMTDYSYNEQFF. The full variable domain, in which reference TRBV28 and TRBJ2-1 provide the parts outside the CDR3, is DVKVTQSSRYLVKRTGEKVFLECVQDMDHENMFWYRQDPGLGLRLIYFSYDVKMKEKGDIPEGYSVSREKKERFSLILESASTNQTSMYLCASGDMTDYSYNEQFFGPGTRLTVL.

This clonotype was found many times. The chain carries TRBV20-1 and TRBJ2-3; TRBD2 matches at 7 bases. The CDR3 sequence is 15 residues long. CDR1 DFQATT and CDR2 SNEGSKA come from the germline V gene (reference sequence). Trimming at V came to 0 bases and at J to 5 bases, leaving 8 bases not matched to a gene. The CDR3 is CSARDPGGGLDTQYF. CDR3 bases: TGCAGTGCTAGAGATCCGGGGGGAGGGCTAGATACGCAGTATTTT.

This chain links TRBV20-1 with TRBJ2-3, with TRBD2 matching 8 bases. CDR1 is DFQATT, CDR2 SNEGSKA, per germline (reference sequence). V was pared by 4 bases and J by 4 bases, with 13 bases of the junction left unmatched. This CDR3 contains 16 residues. The CDR3, as DNA: TGCAGTGCTACAGGGGATTTGAGCGGGAGACCAGATACGCAGTATTTT. Translating it yields CSATGDLSGRPDTQYF.